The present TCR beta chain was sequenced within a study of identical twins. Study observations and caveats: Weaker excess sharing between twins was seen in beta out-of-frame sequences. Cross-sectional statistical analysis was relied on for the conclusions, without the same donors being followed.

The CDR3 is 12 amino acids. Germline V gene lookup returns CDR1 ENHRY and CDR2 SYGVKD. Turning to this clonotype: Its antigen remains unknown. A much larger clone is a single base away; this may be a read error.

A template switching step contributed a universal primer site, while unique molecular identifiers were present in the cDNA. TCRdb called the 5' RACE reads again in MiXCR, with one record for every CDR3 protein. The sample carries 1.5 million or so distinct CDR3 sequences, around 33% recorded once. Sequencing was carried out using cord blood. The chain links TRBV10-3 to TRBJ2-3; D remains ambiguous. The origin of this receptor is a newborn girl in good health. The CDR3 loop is CAISESKDAQYF. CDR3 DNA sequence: TGTGCCATCAGTGAGTCGAAAGATGCGCAGTATTTT.